This T cell receptor (beta chain) was identified during a study of blood T cell repertoires in COVID-19. Study overall: Italy, Spain and the United States were the sources of the convalescent and acute COVID-19 samples. T cells, B-cell-depleted T cells, or PBMCs provided the cDNA or gDNA that served as material.

The repertoire was sequenced with immunoSEQ multiplex PCR; TCRdb's copy has only in-frame clones and lacks some. In the table there are tens of thousands of clones, 70% to 90% of which are singletons. CDR1 is SGHAT and CDR2 is FQNNGV in the germline V gene. V shed 2 bases, J shed 3 bases, and the junction held 4 bases outside the gene matches. The length of the CDR3 is 15 residues. The sequenced material came from peripheral blood. This TCR was sampled from an elderly woman in a cohort sampled during active or convalescent COVID-19. The chain joins TRBV11-2 to TRBJ1-3; 7 bases fit TRBD1. This CDR3 is CASSLNTGDGNTIYF. The CDR3 DNA sequence: TGTGCCAGCAGCTTAAATACAGGGGATGGAAACACCATATATTTT.